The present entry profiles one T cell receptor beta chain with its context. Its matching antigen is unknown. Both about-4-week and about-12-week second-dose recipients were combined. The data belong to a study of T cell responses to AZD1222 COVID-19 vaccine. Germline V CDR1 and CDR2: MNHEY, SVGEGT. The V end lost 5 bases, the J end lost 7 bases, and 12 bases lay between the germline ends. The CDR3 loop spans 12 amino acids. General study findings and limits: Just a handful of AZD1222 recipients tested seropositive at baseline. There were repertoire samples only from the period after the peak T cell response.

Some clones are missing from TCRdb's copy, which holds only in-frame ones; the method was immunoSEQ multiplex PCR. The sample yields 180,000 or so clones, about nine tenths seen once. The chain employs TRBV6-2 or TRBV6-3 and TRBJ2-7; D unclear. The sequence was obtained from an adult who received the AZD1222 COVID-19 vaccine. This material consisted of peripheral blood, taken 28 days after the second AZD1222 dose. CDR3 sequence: CASSTTDLEQYF. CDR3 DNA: TGTGCCAGCAGTACAACCGACCTTGAGCAGTACTTC.